This is a list of T cell receptor beta chains from one sample in a study of beta chain features in type 1 diabetes. Sequencing was performed with immunoSEQ multiplex PCR; in TCRdb, only in-frame clones are kept and a portion is missing. The table shows around 14,000 clones, with roughly 60% occurring only once. Sequences were obtained from stem cell memory CD4+ T cells from blood. Receptors were obtained from a woman aged 18-29 years with type 1 diabetes. Each CDR3 is given with its conserved first and last residue. A D gene is named only where the DNA matches it firmly. Size is omitted from some rows. Given values are once, few, many or a class for expanded clones.

d_call: -
clone_size: -
cdr3_length: 13
v_call: TRBV6-5
j_call: TRBJ1-2
cdr3_nt: TGTGCCAGCAGGTCGGGAGGTAACTATGGCTACACCTTC
cdr3_aa: CASRSGGNYGYTF

d_call: -
clone_size: -
cdr3_length: 15
v_call: TRBV5-6
j_call: TRBJ2-3
cdr3_nt: TGTGCCAGCAGCTTGGGGGGTGGGAGGACAGATACGCAGTATTTT
cdr3_aa: CASSLGGGRTDTQYF

d_call: TRBD1
clone_size: -
cdr3_length: 14
v_call: TRBV2
j_call: TRBJ1-3
cdr3_nt: TGTGCCAGCAGGGGTACAGGGGAAGGAAACACCATATATTTT
cdr3_aa: CASRGTGEGNTIYF

d_call: -
clone_size: -
cdr3_length: 15
v_call: TRBV7-2
j_call: TRBJ2-7
cdr3_nt: TGTGCCAGCAGCTTAATCACAGAAGGCATTGACGAGCAGTACTTC
cdr3_aa: CASSLITEGIDEQYF

d_call: TRBD2
clone_size: once
cdr3_length: 16
v_call: TRBV5-4
j_call: TRBJ2-5
cdr3_nt: TGTGCCAGCAGCAGCCCCGGGTGGGCGGGAGAAGAGACCCAGTACTTC
cdr3_aa: CASSSPGWAGEETQYF

d_call: TRBD1
clone_size: -
cdr3_length: 13
v_call: TRBV4-3
j_call: TRBJ1-1
cdr3_nt: TGCGCCTCCAGTTTACAGGGGAGGTCTGAAGCTTTCTTT
cdr3_aa: CASSLQGRSEAFF

d_call: -
clone_size: few
cdr3_length: 16
v_call: TRBV2
j_call: TRBJ1-4
cdr3_nt: TGTGCCAGCAGTGAAGCGGGGAGCGCAACTAATGAAAAACTGTTTTTT
cdr3_aa: CASSEAGSATNEKLFF

d_call: -
clone_size: -
cdr3_length: 11
v_call: TRBV7-9
j_call: TRBJ2-7
cdr3_nt: TGTGCCAGCCAACAGCTTAACGAGCAGTACTTC
cdr3_aa: CASQQLNEQYF

d_call: TRBD1
clone_size: -
cdr3_length: 15
v_call: TRBV11-2
j_call: TRBJ1-4
cdr3_nt: TGTGCCAGCAGCTTACCGGGACAGATTAATGAAAAACTGTTTTTT
cdr3_aa: CASSLPGQINEKLFF

d_call: -
clone_size: -
cdr3_length: 14
v_call: TRBV7-2
j_call: TRBJ2-3
cdr3_nt: TGTGCCAGCAGCTCTGAGGGGGGGCCAGATACGCAGTATTTT
cdr3_aa: CASSSEGGPDTQYF

d_call: -
clone_size: once
cdr3_length: 14
v_call: TRBV2
j_call: TRBJ2-3
cdr3_nt: TGTGCCAGCAGCAGGGGGGCCCGGGGAGATACGCAGTATTTT
cdr3_aa: CASSRGARGDTQYF

d_call: TRBD1
clone_size: -
cdr3_length: 15
v_call: TRBV6-5
j_call: TRBJ2-6
cdr3_nt: TGTGCCAGCAGTCAGGACAGGCTAGGGGCCAACGTCCTGACTTTC
cdr3_aa: CASSQDRLGANVLTF

d_call: -
clone_size: -
cdr3_length: 14
v_call: TRBV9
j_call: TRBJ2-3
cdr3_nt: TGTGCCAGCAGCGTAGCGGCATCGCCGGGTACGCAGTATTTT
cdr3_aa: CASSVAASPGTQYF

d_call: -
clone_size: few
cdr3_length: 13
v_call: TRBV7-9
j_call: TRBJ1-5
cdr3_nt: TGTGCCAGCAGCCCTGAGGCGGGTTCGGCCCAGCATTTT
cdr3_aa: CASSPEAGSAQHF

d_call: TRBD2
clone_size: -
cdr3_length: 15
v_call: TRBV5-8
j_call: TRBJ2-1
cdr3_nt: TGTGCCAGCAGCTCCGGGACTAGCGGTTACAATGAGCAGTTCTTC
cdr3_aa: CASSSGTSGYNEQFF

d_call: TRBD1
clone_size: -
cdr3_length: 16
v_call: TRBV5-1
j_call: TRBJ1-6
cdr3_nt: TGCGCCAGCAGCTTGGCCCCGGGACAGGGAGGCGGGCCCCTCCACTTT
cdr3_aa: CASSLAPGQGGGPLHF

d_call: TRBD1
clone_size: -
cdr3_length: 15
v_call: TRBV4-1
j_call: TRBJ1-2
cdr3_nt: TGCGCCAGCAGACTCGAACAGGGGGCCGCCGGGGGCTACACCTTC
cdr3_aa: CASRLEQGAAGGYTF

d_call: TRBD2
clone_size: -
cdr3_length: 15
v_call: TRBV18
j_call: TRBJ2-7
cdr3_nt: TGTGCCAGCTCACCTCCGGGACTAGGGCACTACGAGCAGTACTTC
cdr3_aa: CASSPPGLGHYEQYF

d_call: TRBD2
clone_size: -
cdr3_length: 15
v_call: TRBV6-6
j_call: TRBJ2-1
cdr3_nt: TGTGCCAGCAGGGGACTAGCGCCCTCCTACAATGAGCAGTTCTTC
cdr3_aa: CASRGLAPSYNEQFF

d_call: -
clone_size: -
cdr3_length: 12
v_call: TRBV28
j_call: TRBJ1-5
cdr3_nt: TGTGCCAGCAGTCTCAGGGCGCAGCCCCAGCATTTT
cdr3_aa: CASSLRAQPQHF

d_call: -
clone_size: once
cdr3_length: 16
v_call: TRBV27
j_call: TRBJ1-2
cdr3_nt: TGTGCCAGCGGGGGCAGGGGAGGGCTGCGACTCTATGGCTACACCTTC
cdr3_aa: CASGGRGGLRLYGYTF

d_call: -
clone_size: -
cdr3_length: 14
v_call: TRBV7-2
j_call: TRBJ2-3
cdr3_nt: TGTGCCAGCAGCTTAGGGACAGGCACAGATACGCAGTATTTT
cdr3_aa: CASSLGTGTDTQYF

d_call: TRBD2
clone_size: -
cdr3_length: 13
v_call: TRBV5-4
j_call: TRBJ2-1
cdr3_nt: TGTGCCAGCAGCTTGAGGGGTGGGGGGGAAGAGTTCTTC
cdr3_aa: CASSLRGGGEEFF

d_call: -
clone_size: few
cdr3_length: 15
v_call: TRBV4-3
j_call: TRBJ2-2
cdr3_nt: TGCGCCAGCAGCAGGGGGACACTGAACACCGGGGAGCTGTTTTTT
cdr3_aa: CASSRGTLNTGELFF

d_call: TRBD1
clone_size: -
cdr3_length: 16
v_call: TRBV11-3
j_call: TRBJ2-5
cdr3_nt: TGTGCCAGCAGTCGTGCCGGGACAGGGGGCGCGGAGACCCAGTACTTC
cdr3_aa: CASSRAGTGGAETQYF

d_call: TRBD1
clone_size: -
cdr3_length: 14
v_call: TRBV30
j_call: TRBJ1-3
cdr3_nt: TGTGCCTGGAGTATAAAGGGGGCCAGAAACACCATATATTTT
cdr3_aa: CAWSIKGARNTIYF

d_call: -
clone_size: few
cdr3_length: 14
v_call: TRBV7-2
j_call: TRBJ2-3
cdr3_nt: TGTGCCAGCAGCTTACAACTCGGAGAGGATACGCAGTATTTT
cdr3_aa: CASSLQLGEDTQYF

d_call: TRBD2
clone_size: once
cdr3_length: 16
v_call: TRBV6-6
j_call: TRBJ2-1
cdr3_nt: TGTGCCAGCAGTTACTCTTTGGGGGGGGCCTACAATGAGCAGTTCTTC
cdr3_aa: CASSYSLGGAYNEQFF

d_call: -
clone_size: few
cdr3_length: 16
v_call: TRBV9
j_call: TRBJ2-3
cdr3_nt: TGTGCCAGCAGCCTCCACCGGGACTTCGGGACAGATACGCAGTATTTT
cdr3_aa: CASSLHRDFGTDTQYF

d_call: TRBD2
clone_size: -
cdr3_length: 14
v_call: TRBV6-1
j_call: TRBJ2-3
cdr3_nt: TGTGCCACGCGCCGGGACTACCTCACAGATACGCAGTATTTT
cdr3_aa: CATRRDYLTDTQYF

d_call: TRBD2
clone_size: -
cdr3_length: 17
v_call: TRBV7-2
j_call: TRBJ2-3
cdr3_nt: TGTGCCAGCAGCTTAGTAGTCCTAGCGGGGCGCACAGATACGCAGTATTTT
cdr3_aa: CASSLVVLAGRTDTQYF

d_call: -
clone_size: -
cdr3_length: 14
v_call: TRBV9
j_call: TRBJ1-1
cdr3_nt: TGTGCCAGCAGCGATGTGGGCAGGGACACTGAAGCTTTCTTT
cdr3_aa: CASSDVGRDTEAFF

d_call: TRBD1
clone_size: -
cdr3_length: 13
v_call: TRBV18
j_call: TRBJ2-1
cdr3_nt: TGTGCCAGCGTAAAAGGGACAGCCCGTGAGCAGTTCTTC
cdr3_aa: CASVKGTAREQFF

d_call: TRBD1
clone_size: -
cdr3_length: 14
v_call: TRBV6-1
j_call: TRBJ1-1
cdr3_nt: TGTGCCAGCAGGGGACAGGGCGAGAACACTGAAGCTTTCTTT
cdr3_aa: CASRGQGENTEAFF

d_call: -
clone_size: -
cdr3_length: 11
v_call: TRBV20-1
j_call: TRBJ2-5
cdr3_nt: TGCAGTGCTAGGAGGGGGGAGACCCAGTACTTC
cdr3_aa: CSARRGETQYF

d_call: TRBD1
clone_size: few
cdr3_length: 16
v_call: TRBV18
j_call: TRBJ2-1
cdr3_nt: TGTGCCAGCTCACCCTCGGGACAGCGCTCCTACAATGAGCAGTTCTTC
cdr3_aa: CASSPSGQRSYNEQFF

d_call: TRBD2
clone_size: -
cdr3_length: 15
v_call: TRBV5-4
j_call: TRBJ2-1
cdr3_nt: TGTGCCAGCAGCCCGACTAGCGGAGAGTACAATGAGCAGTTCTTC
cdr3_aa: CASSPTSGEYNEQFF

d_call: -
clone_size: -
cdr3_length: 13
v_call: TRBV7-9
j_call: TRBJ1-3
cdr3_nt: TGTGCCAGCAGCTTACACTCTGGAAACACCATATATTTT
cdr3_aa: CASSLHSGNTIYF

d_call: -
clone_size: -
cdr3_length: 11
v_call: TRBV30
j_call: TRBJ1-5
cdr3_nt: TGTGCCTGGAGTCTAGGGGGACCCCAGCATTTT
cdr3_aa: CAWSLGGPQHF

d_call: -
clone_size: -
cdr3_length: 15
v_call: TRBV4-3
j_call: TRBJ1-2
cdr3_nt: TGCGCCAGCAGCCAAGGGGCAGAATCCACCTATGGCTACACCTTC
cdr3_aa: CASSQGAESTYGYTF

d_call: TRBD2
clone_size: few
cdr3_length: 15
v_call: TRBV7-3
j_call: TRBJ2-1
cdr3_nt: TGTGCCAGTCGGGGGACCGGGCTAGCGGGAGGAGAGCAGTTCTTC
cdr3_aa: CASRGTGLAGGEQFF

d_call: -
clone_size: -
cdr3_length: 15
v_call: TRBV4-3
j_call: TRBJ2-1
cdr3_nt: TGCGCCAGCAGCCAAGATAGGAACGGGTACAATGAGCAGTTCTTC
cdr3_aa: CASSQDRNGYNEQFF

d_call: TRBD2
clone_size: -
cdr3_length: 14
v_call: TRBV11-2
j_call: TRBJ2-5
cdr3_nt: TGTGCCAGCAGCCCCGGGACTAGCCGAGAGACCCAGTACTTC
cdr3_aa: CASSPGTSRETQYF

d_call: -
clone_size: -
cdr3_length: 16
v_call: TRBV4-3
j_call: TRBJ1-2
cdr3_nt: TGCGCCAGCAGCCAAGATCTTGGGGGACTCGACTATGGCTACACCTTC
cdr3_aa: CASSQDLGGLDYGYTF

d_call: -
clone_size: -
cdr3_length: 16
v_call: TRBV27
j_call: TRBJ2-2
cdr3_nt: TGTGCCAGCAGTTATACAGGGCGTGCGAACACCGGGGAGCTGTTTTTT
cdr3_aa: CASSYTGRANTGELFF

d_call: TRBD1
clone_size: -
cdr3_length: 15
v_call: TRBV7-2
j_call: TRBJ1-4
cdr3_nt: TGTGCCAGCAGCTTAGCGGGACAGGGGACTGAAAAACTGTTTTTT
cdr3_aa: CASSLAGQGTEKLFF

d_call: -
clone_size: -
cdr3_length: 14
v_call: TRBV5-6
j_call: TRBJ2-3
cdr3_nt: TGTGCCAGCAGCTTGTGGGGGGGCACAGATACGCAGTATTTT
cdr3_aa: CASSLWGGTDTQYF

d_call: -
clone_size: few
cdr3_length: 13
v_call: TRBV29-1
j_call: TRBJ2-7
cdr3_nt: TGCAGCGTTGGCCTTCCGAGCTCCTACGAGCAGTACTTC
cdr3_aa: CSVGLPSSYEQYF

d_call: TRBD1
clone_size: -
cdr3_length: 17
v_call: TRBV4-3
j_call: TRBJ2-7
cdr3_nt: TGCGCCAGCAGCCAAGATCGAAGGGACAGGGGGCTTGGGGAGCAGTACTTC
cdr3_aa: CASSQDRRDRGLGEQYF

d_call: TRBD2
clone_size: -
cdr3_length: 15
v_call: TRBV28
j_call: TRBJ2-1
cdr3_nt: TGTGCCAGCAGTCCCGCGCTAGCGGGAAGGGATGAGCAGTTCTTC
cdr3_aa: CASSPALAGRDEQFF

d_call: TRBD2
clone_size: few
cdr3_length: 15
v_call: TRBV6-4
j_call: TRBJ2-1
cdr3_nt: TGTGCCAGCAGTGAGGGACTAGCGGCCATCAATGAGCAGTTCTTC
cdr3_aa: CASSEGLAAINEQFF

d_call: -
clone_size: -
cdr3_length: 14
v_call: TRBV7-6
j_call: TRBJ2-7
cdr3_nt: TGTGCCAGCAGCTTTCAGACTAGTAGCTACGAGCAGTACTTC
cdr3_aa: CASSFQTSSYEQYF